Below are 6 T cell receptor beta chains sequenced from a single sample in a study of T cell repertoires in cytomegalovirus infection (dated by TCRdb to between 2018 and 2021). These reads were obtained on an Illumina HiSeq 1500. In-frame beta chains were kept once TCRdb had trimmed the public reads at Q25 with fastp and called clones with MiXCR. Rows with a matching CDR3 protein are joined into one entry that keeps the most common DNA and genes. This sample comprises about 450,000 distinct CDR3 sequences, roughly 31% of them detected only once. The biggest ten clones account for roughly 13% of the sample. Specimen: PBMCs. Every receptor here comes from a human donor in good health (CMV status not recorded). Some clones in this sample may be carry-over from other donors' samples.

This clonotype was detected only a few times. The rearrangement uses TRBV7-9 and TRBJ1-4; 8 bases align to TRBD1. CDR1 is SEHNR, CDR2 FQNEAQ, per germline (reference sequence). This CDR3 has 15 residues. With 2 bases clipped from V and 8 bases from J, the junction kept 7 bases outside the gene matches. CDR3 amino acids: CASSLLTGAGEKLFF. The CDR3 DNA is TGTGCCAGCAGCTTACTGACAGGGGCGGGAGAAAAACTGTTTTTT.

CDR3 nucleotide sequence: TGTGCCAGTAGTATACGAACAGGGCCCGGGGCCAACGTCCTGACTTTC. This sequence encodes CASSIRTGPGANVLTF. The chain uses TRBV19 and TRBJ2-6; D may be TRBD1 (6 bases). The CDR3 sequence is 16 residues long. Trimming cost V 2 bases and J 4 bases, with 12 bases left between them. Germline-derived CDR1 and CDR2 are LNHDA and SQIVND (reference sequence).

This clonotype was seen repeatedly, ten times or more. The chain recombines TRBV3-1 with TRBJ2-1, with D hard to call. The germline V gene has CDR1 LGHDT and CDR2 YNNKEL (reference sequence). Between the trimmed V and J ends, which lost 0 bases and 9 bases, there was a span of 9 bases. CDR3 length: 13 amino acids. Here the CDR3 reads CASSQELVSEQFF. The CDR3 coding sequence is TGTGCCAGCAGCCAAGAGTTGGTTAGTGAGCAGTTCTTC.

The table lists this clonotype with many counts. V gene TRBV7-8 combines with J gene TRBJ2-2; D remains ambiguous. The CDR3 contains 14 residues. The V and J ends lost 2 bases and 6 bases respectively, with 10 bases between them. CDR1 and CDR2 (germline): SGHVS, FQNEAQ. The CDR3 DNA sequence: TGTGCCAGCAGCTTAAGTGGAGCACCCGGGGAGCTGTTTTTT. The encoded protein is CASSLSGAPGELFF.

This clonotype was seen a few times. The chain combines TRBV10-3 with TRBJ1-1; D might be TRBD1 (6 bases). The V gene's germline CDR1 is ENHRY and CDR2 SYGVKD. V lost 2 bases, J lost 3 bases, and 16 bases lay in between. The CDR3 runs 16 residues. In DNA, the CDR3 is TGTGCCATCAGTGAGACCGGGACACTATTCGACACTGAAGCTTTCTTT. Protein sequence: CAISETGTLFDTEAFF.

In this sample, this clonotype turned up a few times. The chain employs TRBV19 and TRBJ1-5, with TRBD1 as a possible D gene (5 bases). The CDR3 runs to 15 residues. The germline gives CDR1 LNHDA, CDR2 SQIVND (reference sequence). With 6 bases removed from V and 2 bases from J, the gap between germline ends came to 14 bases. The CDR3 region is CASRIQGRGNQPQHF. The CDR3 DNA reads TGTGCCAGTAGGATCCAGGGTCGGGGCAATCAGCCCCAGCATTTT.